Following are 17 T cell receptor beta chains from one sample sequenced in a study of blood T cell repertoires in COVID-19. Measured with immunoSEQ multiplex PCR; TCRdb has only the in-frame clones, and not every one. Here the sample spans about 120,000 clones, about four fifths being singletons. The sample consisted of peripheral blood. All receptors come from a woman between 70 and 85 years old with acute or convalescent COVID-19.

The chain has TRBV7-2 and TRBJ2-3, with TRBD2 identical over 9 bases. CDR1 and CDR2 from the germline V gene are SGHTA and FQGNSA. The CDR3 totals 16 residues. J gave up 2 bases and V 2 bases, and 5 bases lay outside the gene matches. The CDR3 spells CASSLPAGGFTDTQYF. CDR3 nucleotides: TGTGCCAGCAGCTTACCAGCGGGGGGCTTCACAGATACGCAGTATTTT.

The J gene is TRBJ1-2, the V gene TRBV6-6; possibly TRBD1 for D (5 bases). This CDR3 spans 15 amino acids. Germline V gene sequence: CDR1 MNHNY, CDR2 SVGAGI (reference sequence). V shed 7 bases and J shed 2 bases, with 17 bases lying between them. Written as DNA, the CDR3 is TGTGCCAGCACCGAAGGGGCAGTCCAGAACTATGGCTACACCTTC. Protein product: CASTEGAVQNYGYTF.

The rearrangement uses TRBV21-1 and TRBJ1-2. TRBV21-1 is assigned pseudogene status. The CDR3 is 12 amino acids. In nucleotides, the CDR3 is TGTGCCAGCAGCAACCCCCGGGAGGGCTACACCTTC. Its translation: CASSNPREGYTF.

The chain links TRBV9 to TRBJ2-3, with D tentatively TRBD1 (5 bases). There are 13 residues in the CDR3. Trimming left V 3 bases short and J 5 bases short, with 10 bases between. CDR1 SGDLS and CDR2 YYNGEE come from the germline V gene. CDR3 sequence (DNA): TGTGCCAGCAGCGCCTCAGGGTTAGATACGCAGTATTTT. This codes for CASSASGLDTQYF.

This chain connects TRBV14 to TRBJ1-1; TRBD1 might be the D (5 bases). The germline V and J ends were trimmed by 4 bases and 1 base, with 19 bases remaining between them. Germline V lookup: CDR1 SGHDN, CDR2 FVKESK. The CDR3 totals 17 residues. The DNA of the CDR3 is TGTGCCAGCAGCCGAAGACGGGGGGTTTCGACGAACACTGAAGCTTTCTTT. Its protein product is CASSRRRGVSTNTEAFF.

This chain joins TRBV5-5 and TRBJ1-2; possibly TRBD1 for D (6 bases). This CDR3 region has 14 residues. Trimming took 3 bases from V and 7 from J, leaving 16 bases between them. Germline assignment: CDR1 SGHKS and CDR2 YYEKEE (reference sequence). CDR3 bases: TGTGCCAGCAGCTGGGAACAGGGCAGCGGTGGCTACACCTTC. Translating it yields CASSWEQGSGGYTF.

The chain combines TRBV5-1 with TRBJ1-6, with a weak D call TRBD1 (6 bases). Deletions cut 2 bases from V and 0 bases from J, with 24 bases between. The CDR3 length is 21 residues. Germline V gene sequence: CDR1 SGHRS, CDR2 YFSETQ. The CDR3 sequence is CASSLGPRTKPDSSYNSPLHF. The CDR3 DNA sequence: TGCGCCAGCAGCTTAGGGCCCCGGACAAAACCGGACAGCTCCTATAATTCACCCCTCCACTTT.

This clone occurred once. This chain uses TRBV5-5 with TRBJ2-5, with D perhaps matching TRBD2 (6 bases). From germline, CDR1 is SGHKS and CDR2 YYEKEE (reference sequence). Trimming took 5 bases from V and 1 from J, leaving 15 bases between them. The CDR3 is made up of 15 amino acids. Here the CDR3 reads CASSKGSGLQETQYF. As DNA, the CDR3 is TGTGCCAGCAGTAAGGGAAGCGGGCTCCAAGAGACCCAGTACTTC.

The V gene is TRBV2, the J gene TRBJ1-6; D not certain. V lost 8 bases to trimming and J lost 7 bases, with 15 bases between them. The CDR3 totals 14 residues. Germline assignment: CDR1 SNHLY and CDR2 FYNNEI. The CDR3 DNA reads TGTGCCAGCGTTAACAGAGCTCGGAATTCACCCCTCCACTTT. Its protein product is CASVNRARNSPLHF.

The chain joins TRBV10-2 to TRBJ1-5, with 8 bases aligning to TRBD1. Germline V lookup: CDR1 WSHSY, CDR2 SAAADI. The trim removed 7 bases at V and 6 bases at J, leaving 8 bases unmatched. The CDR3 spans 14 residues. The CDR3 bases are TGCGCCAGCACCTCAGGGGGCGCATCTCAGCCCCAGCATTTT. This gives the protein CASTSGGASQPQHF.

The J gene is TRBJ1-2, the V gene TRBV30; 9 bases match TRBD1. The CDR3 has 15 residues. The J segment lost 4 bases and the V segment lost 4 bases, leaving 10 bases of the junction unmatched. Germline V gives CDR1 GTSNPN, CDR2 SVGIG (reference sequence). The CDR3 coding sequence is TGTGCCTGGACCTTGGGGACAGGGCGGACCTATGGCTACACCTTC. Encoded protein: CAWTLGTGRTYGYTF.

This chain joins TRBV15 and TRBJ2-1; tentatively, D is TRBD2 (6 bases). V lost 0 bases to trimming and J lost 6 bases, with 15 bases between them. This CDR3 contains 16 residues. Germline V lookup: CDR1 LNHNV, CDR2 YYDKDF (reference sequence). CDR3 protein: CATSRDRGVAANEQFF. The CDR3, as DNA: TGTGCCACCAGCAGAGATCGCGGGGTAGCGGCCAATGAGCAGTTCTTC.

CDR3 DNA sequence: TGTGCCAGCAGCTCTGGCCCAGATAGCAATCAGCCCCAGCATTTT. As protein: CASSSGPDSNQPQHF. The chain recombines TRBV5-6 with TRBJ1-5, with D unresolved. V shed 3 bases and J shed 0 bases, with 10 bases lying between them. Germline CDR1 and CDR2: SGHDT and YYEEEE. The CDR3 is made up of 15 amino acids.

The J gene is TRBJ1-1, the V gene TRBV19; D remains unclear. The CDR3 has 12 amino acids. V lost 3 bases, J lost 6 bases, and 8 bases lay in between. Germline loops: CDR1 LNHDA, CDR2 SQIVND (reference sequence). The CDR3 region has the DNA TGTGCCAGTAGTATCGGTCCCGCTGAAGCTTTCTTT. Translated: CASSIGPAEAFF.

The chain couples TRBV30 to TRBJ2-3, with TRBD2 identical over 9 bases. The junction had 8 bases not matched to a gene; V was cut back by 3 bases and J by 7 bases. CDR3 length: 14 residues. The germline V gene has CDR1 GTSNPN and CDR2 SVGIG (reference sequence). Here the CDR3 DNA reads TGTGCCTGGAGCCCCCTGAGCGGGGGGTATACGCAGTATTTT. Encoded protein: CAWSPLSGGYTQYF. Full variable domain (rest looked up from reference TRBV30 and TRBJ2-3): SQTIHQWPATLVQPVGSPLSLECTVEGTSNPNLYWYRQAAGRGLQLLFYSVGIGQISSEVPQNLSASRPQDRQFILSSKKLLLSDSGFYLCAWSPLSGGYTQYFGPGTRLTVL.

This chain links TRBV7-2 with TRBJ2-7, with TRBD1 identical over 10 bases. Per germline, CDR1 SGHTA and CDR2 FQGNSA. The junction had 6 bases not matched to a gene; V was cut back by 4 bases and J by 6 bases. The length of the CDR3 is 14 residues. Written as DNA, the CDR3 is TGTGCCAGCAGCTCCCGGGACAGGGGAAGCGAGCAGTACTTC. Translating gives CASSSRDRGSEQYF.

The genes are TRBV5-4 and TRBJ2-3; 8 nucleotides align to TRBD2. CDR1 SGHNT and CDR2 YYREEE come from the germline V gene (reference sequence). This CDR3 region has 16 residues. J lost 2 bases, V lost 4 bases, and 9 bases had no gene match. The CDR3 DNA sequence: TGTGCCAGCAGCGGGGGGACTAGTGGGAACACAGATACGCAGTATTTT. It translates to CASSGGTSGNTDTQYF.